This T cell receptor (beta chain) was recorded in a study of T cells in localized non-small cell lung cancer. Study-level results: Sequencing, confined to only one tumor region, leaves heterogeneity possible. Compared with tumor, uninvolved adjacent lung displayed greater T cell clonality, ranking highest overall. Higher T cell density in the blood was associated with longer overall survival, whereas higher adjacent-lung clonality associated with shorter survival.

The junction had 2 bases not matched to a gene; V was cut back by 0 bases and J by 2 bases. The germline V gene encodes CDR1 ENHRY and CDR2 SYGVKD. The CDR3 totals 16 residues. As regards this clone: Its antigen is still unknown.

Assay: immunoSEQ multiplex PCR; the TCRdb copy retains only in-frame clones and omits some. This table holds tens of thousands of clones, roughly 90% found once. V usage is TRBV10-3 and J usage is TRBJ2-3; TRBD2 matches 10 bases. The input for sequencing was PBMCs, taken before any cancer treatment. This clonotype originated in a man aged 35 to 69 with stage II lung adenocarcinoma. Here the CDR3 reads CAISESSGGATDTQYF. The DNA for the CDR3 is TGTGCCATCAGTGAGTCAAGCGGGGGGGCCACAGATACGCAGTATTTT.